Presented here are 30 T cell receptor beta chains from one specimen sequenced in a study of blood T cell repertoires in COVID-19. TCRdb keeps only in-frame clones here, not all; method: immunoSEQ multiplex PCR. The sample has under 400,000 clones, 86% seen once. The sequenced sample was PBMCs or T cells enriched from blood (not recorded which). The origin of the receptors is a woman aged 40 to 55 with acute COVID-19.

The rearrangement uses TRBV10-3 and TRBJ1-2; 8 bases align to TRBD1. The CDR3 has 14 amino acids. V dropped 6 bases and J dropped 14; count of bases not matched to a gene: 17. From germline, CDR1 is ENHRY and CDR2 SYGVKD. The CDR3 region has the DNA TGTGCCATCAGGGGGACAGGCGCCCCCTGGTCTGGGACCTTC. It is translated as CAIRGTGAPWSGTF.

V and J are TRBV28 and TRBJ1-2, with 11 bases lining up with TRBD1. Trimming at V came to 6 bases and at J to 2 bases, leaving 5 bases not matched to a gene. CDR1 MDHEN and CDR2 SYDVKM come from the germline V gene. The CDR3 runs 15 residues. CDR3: CASRGRDRGNYGYTF. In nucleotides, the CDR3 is TGTGCCAGCAGGGGCCGGGACAGGGGGAACTATGGCTACACCTTC.

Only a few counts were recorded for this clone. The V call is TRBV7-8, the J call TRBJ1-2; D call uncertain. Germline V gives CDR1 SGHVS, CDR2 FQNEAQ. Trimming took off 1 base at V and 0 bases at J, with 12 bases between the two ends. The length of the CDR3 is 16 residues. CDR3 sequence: CASSLDETSANYGYTF. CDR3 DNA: TGTGCCAGCAGCTTAGACGAGACTTCGGCTAACTATGGCTACACCTTC.

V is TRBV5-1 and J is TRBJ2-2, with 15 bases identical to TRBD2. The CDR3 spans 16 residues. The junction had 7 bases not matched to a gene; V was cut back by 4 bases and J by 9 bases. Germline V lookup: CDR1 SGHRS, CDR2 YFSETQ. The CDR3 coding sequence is TGCGCCAGCAGCACCGGACTAGCGGGGGGGGTCAGGGAGCTGTTTTTT. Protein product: CASSTGLAGGVRELFF. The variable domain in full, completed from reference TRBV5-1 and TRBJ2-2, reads KAGVTQTPRYLIKTRGQQVTLSCSPISGHRSVSWYQQTPGQGLQFLFEYFSETQRNKGNFPGRFSGRQFSNSRSEMNVSTLELGDSALYLCASSTGLAGGVRELFFGEGSRLTVL.

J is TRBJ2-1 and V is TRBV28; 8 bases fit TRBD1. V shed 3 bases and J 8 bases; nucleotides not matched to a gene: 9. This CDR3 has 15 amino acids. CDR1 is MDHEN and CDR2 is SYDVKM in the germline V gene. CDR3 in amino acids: CASSLNRGTIDEQFF. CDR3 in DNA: TGTGCCAGCAGTTTGAACAGGGGGACAATAGATGAGCAGTTCTTC.

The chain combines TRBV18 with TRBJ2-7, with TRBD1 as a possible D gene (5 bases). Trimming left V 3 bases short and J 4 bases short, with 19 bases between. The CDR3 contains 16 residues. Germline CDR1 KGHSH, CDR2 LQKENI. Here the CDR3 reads CASSPFVVTEIYEQYF. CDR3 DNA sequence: TGTGCCAGCTCACCGTTCGTCGTGACAGAGATTTACGAGCAGTACTTC.

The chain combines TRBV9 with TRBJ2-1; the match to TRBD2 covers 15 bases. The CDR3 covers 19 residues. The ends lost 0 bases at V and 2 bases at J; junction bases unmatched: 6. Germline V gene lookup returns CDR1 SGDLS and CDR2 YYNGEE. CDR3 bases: TGTGCCAGCAGCGTAGGTCTGGGACTAGCGGGGGGTCCCTACAATGAGCAGTTCTTC. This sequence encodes CASSVGLGLAGGPYNEQFF.

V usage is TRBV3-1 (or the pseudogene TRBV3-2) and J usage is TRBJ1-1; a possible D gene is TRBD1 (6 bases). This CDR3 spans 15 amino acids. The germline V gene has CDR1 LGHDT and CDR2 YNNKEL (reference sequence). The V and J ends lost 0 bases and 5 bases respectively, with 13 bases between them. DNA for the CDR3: TGTGCCAGCAGCCAAGATTTAGGGGGGGGTACTGAAGCTTTCTTT. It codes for CASSQDLGGGTEAFF.

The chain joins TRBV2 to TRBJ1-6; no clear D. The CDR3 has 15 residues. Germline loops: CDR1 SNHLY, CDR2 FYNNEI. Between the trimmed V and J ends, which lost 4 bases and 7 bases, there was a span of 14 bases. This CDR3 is CASSGLTGQNSPLHF. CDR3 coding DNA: TGTGCCAGCAGTGGACTAACCGGCCAAAATTCACCCCTCCACTTT. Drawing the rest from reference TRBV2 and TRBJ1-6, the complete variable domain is EPEVTQTPSHQVTQMGQEVILRCVPISNHLYFYWYRQILGQKVEFLVSFYNNEISEKSEIFDDQFSVERPDGSNFTLKIRSTKLEDSAMYFCASSGLTGQNSPLHFGNGTRLTVT.

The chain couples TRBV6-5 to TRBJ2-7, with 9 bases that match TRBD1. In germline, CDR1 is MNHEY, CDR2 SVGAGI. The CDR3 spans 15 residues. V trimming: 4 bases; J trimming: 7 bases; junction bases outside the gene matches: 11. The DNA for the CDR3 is TGTGCCAGCAGTTTTACAGGGGGCGCCCCGGGGGAGCAGTACTTC. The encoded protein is CASSFTGGAPGEQYF.

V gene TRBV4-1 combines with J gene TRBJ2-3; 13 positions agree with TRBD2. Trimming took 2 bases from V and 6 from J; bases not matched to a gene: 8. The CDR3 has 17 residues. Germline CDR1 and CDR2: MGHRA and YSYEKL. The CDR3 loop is CASSQTTSGGFLDTQYF. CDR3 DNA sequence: TGCGCCAGCAGCCAAACGACTAGCGGGGGGTTCCTTGATACGCAGTATTTT.

The CDR3 protein is CASSINRWDRGSDTEAFF. The DNA of the CDR3 is TGTGCCAGTAGTATTAATCGATGGGACAGGGGTTCGGACACTGAAGCTTTCTTT. J is TRBJ1-1 and V is TRBV19; 10 positions match TRBD1. Germline V gene lookup returns CDR1 LNHDA and CDR2 SQIVND (reference sequence). The CDR3 extends over 18 amino acids. J was trimmed by 3 bases and V by 3 bases; bases with no gene match: 13.

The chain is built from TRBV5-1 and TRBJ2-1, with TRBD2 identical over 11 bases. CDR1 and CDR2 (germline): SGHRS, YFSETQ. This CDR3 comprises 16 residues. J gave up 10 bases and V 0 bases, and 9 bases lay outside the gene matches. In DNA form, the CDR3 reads TGCGCCAGCAGCTTGGGGCTTCTAGCGGGGGGCGGGGAGCAGTTCTTC. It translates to CASSLGLLAGGGEQFF. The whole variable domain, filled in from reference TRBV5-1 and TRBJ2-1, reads KAGVTQTPRYLIKTRGQQVTLSCSPISGHRSVSWYQQTPGQGLQFLFEYFSETQRNKGNFPGRFSGRQFSNSRSEMNVSTLELGDSALYLCASSLGLLAGGGEQFFGPGTRLTVL.

CDR3 loop: CASSLSDRALQPYF. Here the CDR3 DNA reads TGCGCCAGCAGCTTGTCGGACAGGGCCCTTCAGCCGTACTTC. This sequence joins TRBV5-1 and TRBJ2-7; 8 nucleotides agree with TRBD1. This CDR3 comprises 14 residues. V was pared by 1 base and J by 12 bases, with 12 bases of the junction left unmatched. Germline CDR1 and CDR2: SGHRS and YFSETQ.

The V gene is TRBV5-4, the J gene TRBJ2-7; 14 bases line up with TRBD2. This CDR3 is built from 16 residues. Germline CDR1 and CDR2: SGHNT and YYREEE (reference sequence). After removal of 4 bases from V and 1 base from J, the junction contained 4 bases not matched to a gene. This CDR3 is CASSVGTSGGSYEQYF. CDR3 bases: TGTGCCAGCAGCGTGGGGACTAGCGGGGGATCCTACGAGCAGTACTTC.

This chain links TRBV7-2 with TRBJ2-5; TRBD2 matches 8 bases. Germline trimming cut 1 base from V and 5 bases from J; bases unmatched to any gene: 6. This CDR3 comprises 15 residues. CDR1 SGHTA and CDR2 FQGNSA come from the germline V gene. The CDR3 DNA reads TGTGCCAGCAGCTTAGATGGACTAGCATGGGAGACCCAGTACTTC. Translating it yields CASSLDGLAWETQYF.

In nucleotides, the CDR3 is TGTGCCAGCAGTTTAGGACAGGGATTAGTTGCCGGGGAGCTGTTTTTT. Translation: CASSLGQGLVAGELFF. The chain is built from TRBV28 and TRBJ2-2; 8 bases match TRBD1. CDR3 length: 16 residues. Germline V gene lookup returns CDR1 MDHEN and CDR2 SYDVKM. V shed 2 bases and J 6 bases; nucleotides not matched to a gene: 8.

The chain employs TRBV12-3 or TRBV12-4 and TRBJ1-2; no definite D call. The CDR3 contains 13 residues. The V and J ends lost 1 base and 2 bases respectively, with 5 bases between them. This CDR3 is CASSLGGNYGYTF. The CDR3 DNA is TGTGCCAGCAGTTTAGGCGGGAACTATGGCTACACCTTC.

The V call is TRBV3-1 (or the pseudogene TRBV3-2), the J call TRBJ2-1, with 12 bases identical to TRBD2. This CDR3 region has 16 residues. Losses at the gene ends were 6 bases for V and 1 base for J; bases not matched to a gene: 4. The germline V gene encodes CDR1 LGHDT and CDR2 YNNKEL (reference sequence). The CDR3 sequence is CASSLLAGGSYNEQFF. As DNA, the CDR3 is TGTGCCAGCAGTCTTCTAGCGGGAGGGTCCTACAATGAGCAGTTCTTC.

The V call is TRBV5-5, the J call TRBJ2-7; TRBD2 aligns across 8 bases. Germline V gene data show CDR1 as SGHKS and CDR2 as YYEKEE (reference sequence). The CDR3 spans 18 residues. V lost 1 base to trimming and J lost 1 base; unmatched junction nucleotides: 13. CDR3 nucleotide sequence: TGTGCCAGCAGCTTGACCTGGACAGTAGCGGGAAATTCCTACGAGCAGTACTTC. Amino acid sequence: CASSLTWTVAGNSYEQYF. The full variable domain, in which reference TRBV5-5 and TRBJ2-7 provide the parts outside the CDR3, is DAGVTQSPTHLIKTRGQQVTLRCSPISGHKSVSWYQQVLGQGPQFIFQYYEKEERGRGNFPDRFSARQFPNYSSELNVNALLLGDSALYLCASSLTWTVAGNSYEQYFGPGTRLTVT.

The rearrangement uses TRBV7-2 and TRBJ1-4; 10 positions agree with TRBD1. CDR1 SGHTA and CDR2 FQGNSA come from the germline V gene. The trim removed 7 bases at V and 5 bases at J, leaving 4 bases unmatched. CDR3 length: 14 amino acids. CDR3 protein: CASTTGGGNEKLFF. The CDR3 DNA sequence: TGTGCCAGCACGACAGGGGGCGGGAATGAAAAACTGTTTTTT.

CDR3 nucleotide sequence: TGTGCCAGCAGCTTGATCGGCCCTCGGGACAATGAGCAGTTCTTC. Translated, it gives CASSLIGPRDNEQFF. This chain joins TRBV5-4 and TRBJ2-1; D unclear. Germline CDR1 reads SGHNT; CDR2 reads YYREEE (reference sequence). The CDR3 runs to 15 residues. Trimming took off 1 base at V and 5 bases at J, with 13 bases between the two ends.

The CDR3 DNA reads as TGTGCCAGCAGCCAGGGACAGACCTACGAGCAGTACTTC. Translation gives CASSQGQTYEQYF. V and J are TRBV27 and TRBJ2-7; 7 nucleotides line up with TRBD1. V lost 6 bases and J lost 2; bases outside the gene matches: 4. This CDR3 spans 13 amino acids. Germline CDR1 reads MNHEY; CDR2 reads SMNVEV (reference sequence).

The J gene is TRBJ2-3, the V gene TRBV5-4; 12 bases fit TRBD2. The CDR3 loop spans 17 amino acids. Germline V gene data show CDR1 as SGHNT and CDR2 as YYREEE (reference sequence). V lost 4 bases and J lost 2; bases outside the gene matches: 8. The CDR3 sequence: CASSKPSSGGVTDTQYF. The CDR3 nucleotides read TGTGCCAGCAGCAAGCCCTCTAGCGGGGGGGTCACAGATACGCAGTATTTT.

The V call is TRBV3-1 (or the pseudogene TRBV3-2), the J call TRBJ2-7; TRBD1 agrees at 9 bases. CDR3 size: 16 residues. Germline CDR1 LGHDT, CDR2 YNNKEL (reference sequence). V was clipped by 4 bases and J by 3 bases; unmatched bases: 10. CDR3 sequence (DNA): TGTGCCAGCAGCCCAGGCCTCGGGACAGGGTTCTACGAGCAGTACTTC. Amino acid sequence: CASSPGLGTGFYEQYF.

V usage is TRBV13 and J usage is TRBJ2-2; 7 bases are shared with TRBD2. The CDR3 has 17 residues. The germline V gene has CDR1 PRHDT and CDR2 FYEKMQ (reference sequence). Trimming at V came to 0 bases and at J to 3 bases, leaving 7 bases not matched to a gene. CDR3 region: CASSLGLRGGYTGELFF. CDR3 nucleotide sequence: TGTGCCAGCAGCTTAGGCTTACGCGGGGGATACACCGGGGAGCTGTTTTTT.

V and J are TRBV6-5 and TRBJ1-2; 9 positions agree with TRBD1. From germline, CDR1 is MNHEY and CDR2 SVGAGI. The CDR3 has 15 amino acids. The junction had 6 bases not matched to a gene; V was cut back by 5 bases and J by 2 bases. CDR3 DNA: TGTGCCAGCAGTCACCCCGGGACAGGGAACTATGGCTACACCTTC. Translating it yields CASSHPGTGNYGYTF.

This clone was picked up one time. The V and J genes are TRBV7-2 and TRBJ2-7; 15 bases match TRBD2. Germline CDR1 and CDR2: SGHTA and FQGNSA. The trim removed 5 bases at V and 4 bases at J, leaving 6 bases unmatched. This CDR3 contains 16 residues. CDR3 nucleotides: TGTGCCAGCAGCGCAGGACTAGCGGGAGGGTGGTACGAGCAGTACTTC. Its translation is CASSAGLAGGWYEQYF.

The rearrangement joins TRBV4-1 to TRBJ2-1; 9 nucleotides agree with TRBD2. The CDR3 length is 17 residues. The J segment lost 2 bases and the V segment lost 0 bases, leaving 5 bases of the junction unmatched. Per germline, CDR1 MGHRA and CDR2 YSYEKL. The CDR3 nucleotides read TGCGCCAGCAGCCAAGAACGGATAGCGGGAGCCTACAATGAGCAGTTCTTC. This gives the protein CASSQERIAGAYNEQFF.

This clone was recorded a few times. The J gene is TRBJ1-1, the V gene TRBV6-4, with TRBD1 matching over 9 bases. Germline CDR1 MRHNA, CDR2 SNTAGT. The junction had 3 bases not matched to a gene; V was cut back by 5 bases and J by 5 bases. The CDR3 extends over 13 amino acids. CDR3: CASSSTGGTEAFF. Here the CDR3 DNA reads TGTGCCAGCAGTTCGACAGGGGGGACTGAAGCTTTCTTT.